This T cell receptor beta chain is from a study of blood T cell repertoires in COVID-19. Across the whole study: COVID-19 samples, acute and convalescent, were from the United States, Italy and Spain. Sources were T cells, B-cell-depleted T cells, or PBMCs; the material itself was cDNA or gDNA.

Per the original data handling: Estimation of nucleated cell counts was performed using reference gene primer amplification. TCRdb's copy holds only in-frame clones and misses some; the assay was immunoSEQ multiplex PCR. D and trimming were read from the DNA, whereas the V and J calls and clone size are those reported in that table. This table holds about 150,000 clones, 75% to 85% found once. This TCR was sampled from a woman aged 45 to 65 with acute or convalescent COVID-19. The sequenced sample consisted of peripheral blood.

The CDR3 loop reads CASSYEAGGVDTQYF. For the CDR3, the DNA is TGTGCCAGCAGTTACGAGGCGGGGGGCGTGGATACGCAGTATTTT. The V and J genes are TRBV6-5 and TRBJ2-3; 8 bases fit TRBD2. CDR3 length: 15 amino acids. V gave up 2 bases and J gave up 6 bases; unmatched junction bases: 7. Germline-derived CDR1 and CDR2 are MNHEY and SVGAGI.